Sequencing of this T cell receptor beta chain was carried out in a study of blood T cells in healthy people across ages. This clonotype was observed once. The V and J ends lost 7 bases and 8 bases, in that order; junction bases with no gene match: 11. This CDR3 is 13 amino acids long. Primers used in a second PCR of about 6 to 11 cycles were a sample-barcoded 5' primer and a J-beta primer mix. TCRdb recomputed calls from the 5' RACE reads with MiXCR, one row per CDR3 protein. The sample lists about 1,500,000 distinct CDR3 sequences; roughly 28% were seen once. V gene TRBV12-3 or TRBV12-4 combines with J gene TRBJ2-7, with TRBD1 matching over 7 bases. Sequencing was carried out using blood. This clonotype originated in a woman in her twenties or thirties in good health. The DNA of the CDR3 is TGTGCCAGCACCCGGGACAGATCGGGGAAGCAGTACTTC. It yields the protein CASTRDRSGKQYF.